Sequencing of this T cell receptor (beta chain) was carried out in a study of shared clonotypes between healthy human individuals. Across the study: Used for every donor were three CD4 naive, three CD4 memory, two CD8 naive and one CD8 memory plate. Whole-study findings and limits: In general, naive subsets displayed greater estimated richness than memory subsets did. A reduction in generation probabilities was seen for non-shared clonotypes relative to those shared by all four donors.

The repertoire was sequenced with immunoSEQ multiplex PCR; TCRdb's copy has only in-frame clones and lacks some. The table has approximately 1.1 million clones, around 82% seen once. Regarding this clone: Antigen: not known. The identical CDR3 is also encoded by other nucleotide sequences in the sample.

The CDR3 is 15 residues long. The V and J ends lost 0 bases and 0 bases respectively, with 7 bases between them. The germline CDR1 and CDR2 sequences are SGDLS and YYNGEE. V gene TRBV9 combines with J gene TRBJ2-1, with no clear D. The receptor was isolated from a young man in good health. Some clones in this sample may be carry-over from other donors' samples. Sequencing was done on a sample of memory CD4+ T cells from PBMCs. As to subset: CD45RA-negative fraction. CDR3 DNA sequence: TGTGCCAGCAGCGTAGAAGGTACCTCCTACAATGAGCAGTTCTTC. Its protein product is CASSVEGTSYNEQFF.